The 25 T cell receptor beta chains below all came from one sample that was sequenced in a study of T cell responses to AZD1222 COVID-19 vaccine. Using immunoSEQ multiplex PCR, the repertoire was profiled, and TCRdb retains in-frame clones only, with some absent. In the table there are about 100,000 clones, 91% of which are singletons. The source material was peripheral blood, sampled 28 days after the second AZD1222 dose. The source is an adult who received the AZD1222 COVID-19 vaccine.

This clone has only a few counts. The V gene is TRBV2, the J gene TRBJ2-7; 11 positions agree with TRBD1. V trimming: 4 bases; J trimming: 6 bases; junction bases outside the gene matches: 5. From germline, CDR1 is SNHLY and CDR2 FYNNEI. There are 14 residues in the CDR3. This CDR3 reads CASSGGQGVGEQYF. The CDR3 region has the DNA TGTGCCAGCAGTGGGGGACAGGGGGTGGGCGAGCAGTACTTC.

The chain links TRBV6-5 to TRBJ1-2; 7 nucleotides match TRBD1. V dropped 8 bases and J dropped 8; count of bases not matched to a gene: 11. Germline assignment: CDR1 MNHEY and CDR2 SVGAGI. The CDR3 contains 13 residues. The CDR3 sequence is CASLRGTVGGYTF. CDR3 nucleotide sequence: TGTGCCAGCCTTAGGGGGACAGTTGGCGGCTACACCTTC.

The chain carries TRBV21-1 and TRBJ2-1. TRBV21-1 is designated a pseudogene. This CDR3 spans 17 amino acids. Here the CDR3 DNA reads TGTGCCAGCAGCAAAGCAAGGACCCTGCGGAGACTTTTCGAGCAGTTCTTC. It is translated as CASSKARTLRRLFEQFF.

The V gene is TRBV7-2, the J gene TRBJ2-2, with D perhaps TRBD1 (6 bases). Trimming removed 1 base at V and 2 bases at J, with 8 bases between. Germline-derived CDR1 and CDR2 are SGHTA and FQGNSA. The CDR3 extends over 15 amino acids. This CDR3 reads CASSLGQVNTGELFF. The CDR3 coding sequence is TGTGCCAGCAGCTTAGGACAGGTTAACACCGGGGAGCTGTTTTTT.

V is TRBV19 and J is TRBJ2-7; 9 bases are shared with TRBD2. This CDR3 has 13 residues. Trimming cost V 4 bases and J 5 bases; bases outside gene matches: 3. Germline V gene data show CDR1 as LNHDA and CDR2 as SQIVND (reference sequence). DNA for the CDR3: TGTGCCAGTAGTAACGCGGGAGGGAACGAGCAGTACTTC. It is translated as CASSNAGGNEQYF.

The DNA for the CDR3 is TGCGCCAGCAGCTCGGGTCGGGGCGGTACTAGCACAGATACGCAGTATTTT. Translation: CASSSGRGGTSTDTQYF. This chain connects TRBV5-1 to TRBJ2-3; tentatively, D is TRBD1 or TRBD2 (5 bases each). Germline CDR1 and CDR2: SGHRS and YFSETQ. The CDR3 sequence is 17 residues long. Trimming cost V 3 bases and J 0 bases, with 17 bases left between them.

The V gene is TRBV24-1, the J gene TRBJ2-6, with D possibly TRBD1 on 7 matching bases. The germline gives CDR1 KGHDR, CDR2 SFDVKD. This CDR3 has 17 amino acids. Trimming stripped 4 bases from V and 3 bases from J, with 15 bases between. CDR3 residues: CATSDPEGALGANVLTF. In DNA, the CDR3 is TGTGCCACCAGTGACCCGGAGGGGGCGCTTGGGGCCAACGTCCTGACTTTC.

This clone was seen just once. This sequence joins TRBV29-1 and TRBJ1-2, with no clear D. Trimming took 3 bases from V and 1 from J, leaving 3 bases between them. Germline lookup yields CDR1 SQVTM and CDR2 ANQGSEA. The CDR3 sequence is 11 residues long. The CDR3, as DNA: TGCAGCGTTGAGGATAACTATGGCTACACCTTC. This sequence encodes CSVEDNYGYTF.

CDR3 sequence (DNA): TGTGCCATCAGCGACAGAATTGCGAACACCGGGGAGCTGTTTTTT. Encoded protein: CAISDRIANTGELFF. The chain links TRBV10-3 to TRBJ2-2; D possibly corresponds to TRBD1 (5 bases). V gave up 6 bases and J gave up 0 bases, with 11 bases separating them. Germline CDR1 is ENHRY and CDR2 is SYGVKD. This CDR3 comprises 15 residues.

This clone has a single count. This chain connects TRBV18 to TRBJ2-5, with 10 bases lining up with TRBD2. Germline CDR1 KGHSH, CDR2 LQKENI. The V and J ends lost 3 bases and 2 bases, in that order; junction bases with no gene match: 6. This CDR3 region has 16 residues. The CDR3 is CASSPLAGEGQETQYF. CDR3 coding DNA: TGTGCCAGCTCACCTCTAGCGGGAGAAGGGCAAGAGACCCAGTACTTC.

This clone was recorded a few times. This chain joins TRBV9 and TRBJ1-2; D possibly corresponds to TRBD1 (6 bases). V gave up 0 bases and J gave up 8 bases, with 32 bases separating them. The germline gives CDR1 SGDLS, CDR2 YYNGEE. This CDR3 is built from 20 residues. Here the CDR3 reads CASSVAPFRVRDIKSYGYTF. The CDR3 coding sequence is TGTGCCAGCAGCGTAGCTCCCTTCCGCGTGAGGGACATCAAAAGCTACGGCTACACCTTC.

The chain is built from TRBV7-2 and TRBJ2-3, with TRBD2 identical over 11 bases. The length of the CDR3 is 16 residues. V dropped 5 bases and J dropped 1; count of bases not matched to a gene: 5. Germline V lookup: CDR1 SGHTA, CDR2 FQGNSA. The chain's CDR3 is CASSPSGRFGTDTQYF. CDR3 DNA sequence: TGTGCCAGCAGCCCTAGCGGGAGGTTCGGCACAGATACGCAGTATTTT. The complete variable domain, with remaining parts taken from reference TRBV7-2 and TRBJ2-3, reads GAGVSQSPSNKVTEKGKDVELRCDPISGHTALYWYRQSLGQGLEFLIYFQGNSAPDKSGLPSDRFSAERTGGSVSTLTIQRTQQEDSAVYLCASSPSGRFGTDTQYFGPGTRLTVL.

The table lists this clone with a few counts. The chain couples TRBV7-2 to TRBJ1-6; TRBD1 aligns across 7 bases. CDR1 is SGHTA, CDR2 FQGNSA, per germline. With V trimmed by 1 base and J by 10 bases, 1 base remained unmatched. The CDR3 runs 13 residues. The CDR3 coding sequence is TGTGCCAGCAGCTTAGTCAGGGGGTCACCCCTCCACTTT. Translation gives CASSLVRGSPLHF.

J is TRBJ2-1 and V is TRBV3-1 (or the pseudogene TRBV3-2); a weak D match, TRBD2 (5 bases). The ends were cut back, 0 bases at V and 6 bases at J, with 18 bases in the middle. This CDR3 is built from 17 residues. The germline V gene has CDR1 LGHDT and CDR2 YNNKEL (reference sequence). CDR3 DNA: TGTGCCAGCAGCCAAGATCTTTTTGGGGTTCGGGGCAATGAGCAGTTCTTC. Its protein product is CASSQDLFGVRGNEQFF.

The V call is TRBV5-8, the J call TRBJ1-6, with D possibly matching TRBD1 (6 bases). V was pared by 4 bases and J by 5 bases, with 13 bases between. CDR3 length: 15 amino acids. CDR1 is SGHTS, CDR2 YDEGEE, per germline. CDR3 nucleotide sequence: TGTGCCAGCAGCGCGGGCGACAGGCATAATTCACCCCTCCACTTT. Its protein product is CASSAGDRHNSPLHF.

The V gene is TRBV25-1, the J gene TRBJ2-3, with 7 bases that match TRBD1. The CDR3 has 17 amino acids. V shed 3 bases, J shed 1 base, and the junction held 10 bases outside the gene matches. Germline assignment: CDR1 MGHDK and CDR2 SYGVNS. CDR3 residues: CASSDQDRERGTDTQYF. DNA for the CDR3: TGTGCCAGCAGTGATCAAGACAGGGAAAGGGGCACAGATACGCAGTATTTT.

The chain uses TRBV5-6 and TRBJ2-7; 7 bases agree with TRBD1. CDR3 length equals 12 residues. Germline lookup yields CDR1 SGHDT and CDR2 YYEEEE. V was pared by 0 bases and J by 6 bases, with 0 bases of the junction left unmatched. The CDR3 is CASSLGQGEQYF. The CDR3 DNA is TGTGCCAGCAGCTTGGGACAGGGCGAGCAGTACTTC. Full variable domain (outside the CDR3, taken from reference TRBV5-6 and TRBJ2-7): DAGVTQSPTHLIKTRGQQVTLRCSPKSGHDTVSWYQQALGQGPQFIFQYYEEEERQRGNFPDRFSGHQFPNYSSELNVNALLLGDSALYLCASSLGQGEQYFGPGTRLTVT.

This clone was found once. The chain uses TRBV2 and TRBJ2-3; D not certain. This CDR3 contains 14 residues. Germline loops: CDR1 SNHLY, CDR2 FYNNEI. V was cut by 0 bases and J by 6 bases, with 10 bases left in between. The CDR3: CASSEASSVDTQYF. The CDR3 nucleotides are TGTGCCAGCAGTGAAGCGTCCAGCGTTGATACGCAGTATTTT.

The chain couples TRBV28 to TRBJ1-2; D is ambiguous. V dropped 3 bases and J dropped 1 base, with 9 bases sitting between them. This CDR3 is 14 amino acids long. From germline, CDR1 is MDHEN and CDR2 SYDVKM. The CDR3 loop is CASSFGRDNYGYTF. The CDR3 DNA reads TGTGCCAGCAGTTTTGGGAGGGATAACTATGGCTACACCTTC.

The V gene is TRBV7-3, the J gene TRBJ2-5; D gene uncertain. V was cut by 0 bases and J by 5 bases, with 7 bases left in between. The CDR3 loop spans 13 amino acids. CDR1 is SGHTA and CDR2 is FQGTGA in the germline V gene. The CDR3 protein is CASSLTFGETQYF. The DNA for the CDR3 is TGTGCCAGCAGCTTAACGTTTGGGGAGACCCAGTACTTC.

The rearrangement uses TRBV7-3 and TRBJ2-3; D might be TRBD2 (6 bases). Trimming left V 4 bases short and J 3 bases short, with 14 bases between. This CDR3 region has 15 residues. Germline V lookup: CDR1 SGHTA, CDR2 FQGTGA. This CDR3 is CASSSLVSGTDTQYF. The CDR3 DNA reads TGTGCCAGCAGCTCCTTGGTTAGCGGAACAGATACGCAGTATTTT.

This clone was detected once. The chain recombines TRBV3-1 (or the pseudogene TRBV3-2) with TRBJ1-1; no reliable D call. Germline V lookup: CDR1 LGHDT, CDR2 YNNKEL (reference sequence). The CDR3 runs to 14 residues. V shed 2 bases and J shed 0 bases, with 7 bases lying between them. In DNA, the CDR3 is TGTGCCAGCAGCCAAACAGCTATGAACACTGAAGCTTTCTTT. It is translated as CASSQTAMNTEAFF.

The rearrangement uses TRBV10-1 and TRBJ1-2; D might be TRBD1 (5 bases). The CDR3 is made up of 13 amino acids. V was clipped by 0 bases and J by 8 bases, with 10 bases between them. From germline, CDR1 is WNHNN and CDR2 SYGVQD (reference sequence). CDR3: CASSESAWGGYTF. The CDR3 DNA reads TGCGCCAGCAGTGAGTCTGCGTGGGGCGGCTACACCTTC.

This rearrangement joins TRBV19 to TRBJ2-7; no definite D call. In germline, CDR1 is LNHDA, CDR2 SQIVND (reference sequence). Trimming took 3 bases from V and 7 from J, leaving 16 bases between them. CDR3 length equals 14 residues. The CDR3 loop reads CASSMVAFQTEQYF. CDR3 bases: TGTGCCAGTAGTATGGTGGCCTTCCAAACAGAGCAGTACTTC.

This clone was recorded only once. The chain couples TRBV19 to TRBJ2-3; D gene uncertain. Deletions cut 3 bases from V and 2 bases from J, with 6 bases between. The length of the CDR3 is 13 residues. The germline V gene encodes CDR1 LNHDA and CDR2 SQIVND (reference sequence). CDR3: CASSMQATDTQYF. The CDR3 nucleotides read TGTGCCAGTAGTATGCAGGCCACAGATACGCAGTATTTT.